This note documents a single T cell receptor beta chain sequence. Its target is not known. The CDR3 loop spans 13 amino acids. CDR1 and CDR2 (germline): SGDLS, YYNGEE. V lost 0 bases to trimming and J lost 5 bases, with 7 bases between them. Tumor samples were taken before definitive surgery or chemotherapy. This sample is drawn from a study of high-grade serous ovarian cancer treatment subgroups. Whole-study context: Samples averaged around 13,000 reads and about 7,500 unique TCR beta rearrangements.

Only in-frame clones appear in the TCRdb table, and some are missing; sequencing was by immunoSEQ multiplex PCR. Of about 3,200 clones in the sample, 63% are singletons; the top ten hold 9.7%. Study results and limitations: TCR clonal relatedness correlated positively with neoantigen level. CDR1 and CDR2 were left unanalyzed; analyses focused on CDR3. Tumors within one patient showed repertoire similarity of roughly 0.1 to 0.85.

Input material: tumor tissue. This clonotype was sampled from a human donor with high-grade serous ovarian cancer. V and J are TRBV9 and TRBJ2-3; no firm D call. CDR3 protein: CASSVDSGDTQYF. The DNA for the CDR3 is TGTGCCAGCAGCGTAGATTCGGGAGATACGCAGTATTTT.